The present entry profiles one TCR beta chain with its context. Its antigen is currently unknown. Deletions cut 5 bases from V and 3 bases from J, with 14 bases between. The CDR3 is made up of 14 amino acids. CDR1 is SGHTA, CDR2 FQGTGA, per germline. Individual cDNA molecules were tagged with unique molecular identifiers. From the 5' RACE reads, TCRdb called clonotypes with MiXCR, one entry per CDR3 protein. The data hold approximately 42,000 distinct CDR3 sequences, with approximately 7.1% observed a single time. This sample is drawn from a study of early T cells in non-severe SARS-CoV-2 infection. For the study at large: Unsorted whole-blood RNA was sequenced in bulk, leaving chains unpaired. Findings and caveats of the study: Matching against VDJdb likely underestimated virus-specific expansions, favoring anti-spike CD8.

The receptor was isolated from an adult who was a healthcare worker with PCR-confirmed SARS-CoV-2 infection or an uninfected control (not recorded which). What was sequenced was whole blood. The V call is TRBV7-3, the J call TRBJ2-7; a weak D match, TRBD1 (7 bases). The DNA of the CDR3 is TGTGCCAGCAGCCCGGGGGACAGCAGCTACGAGCAGTACTTC. Residues: CASSPGDSSYEQYF.